The next 14 T cell receptor beta chains were all read from a single sample in a study of beta chain features in type 1 diabetes. Study-level findings and limits: When Type 1 diabetes patients were examined, their TCRB CDR3s proved moderately but significantly shorter in all four CD4+ subsets.

The antigens of these receptors remain unknown. The study reverse transcribed the entire isolated RNA, so it sequenced expressed TCRB transcripts. The assay was immunoSEQ multiplex PCR, and TCRdb's table has in-frame clones only and misses some. The profile shows 150,000 to 200,000 clones, around 63% of them singletons. The sequenced sample consisted of naive CD4+ T cells from blood. These TCRs come from a man younger than 45 with type 1 diabetes.

The V and J genes are TRBV29-1 and TRBJ1-1; no clear D. Germline CDR1 SQVTM, CDR2 ANQGSEA. Trimming cost V 1 base and J 1 base, with 19 bases left between them. CDR3 size: 17 residues. CDR3 amino acids: CSVEASIYGRSNTEAFF. As DNA, the CDR3 is TGCAGCGTTGAAGCCTCCATATACGGCAGATCGAACACTGAAGCTTTCTTT.

V gene TRBV30 combines with J gene TRBJ2-1, with D unclear. The germline V gene has CDR1 GTSNPN and CDR2 SVGIG (reference sequence). The CDR3 totals 12 residues. The V end was cut by 4 bases, the J end by 1 base, with 5 bases between. In nucleotides, the CDR3 is TGTGCCTGGACCGAATCCTACAATGAGCAGTTCTTC. It encodes CAWTESYNEQFF.

The rearrangement joins TRBV30 to TRBJ2-7; the match to TRBD1 covers 8 bases. Trimming at V came to 1 base and at J to 2 bases, leaving 1 base not matched to a gene. Per the germline V gene, CDR1 is GTSNPN and CDR2 is SVGIG (reference sequence). This CDR3 is built from 13 residues. CDR3: CAWSGTGTYEQYF. For the CDR3, the DNA is TGTGCCTGGAGTGGGACAGGGACCTACGAGCAGTACTTC.

The CDR3 sequence is CAWSVSRTSRGPGELFF. The CDR3 DNA is TGTGCCTGGAGTGTATCCCGGACTAGCAGAGGACCCGGGGAGCTGTTTTTT. The V call is TRBV30, the J call TRBJ2-2; 8 bases fit TRBD2. This CDR3 spans 17 amino acids. V gave up 0 bases and J gave up 6 bases; unmatched junction bases: 12. Germline lookup yields CDR1 GTSNPN and CDR2 SVGIG (reference sequence).

Here the CDR3 reads CASSQGPGQGYNEQFF. The CDR3 DNA reads as TGTGCCAGCAGCCAAGGACCGGGACAGGGGTACAATGAGCAGTTCTTC. The chain recombines TRBV14 with TRBJ2-1, with 10 positions matching TRBD1. V dropped 1 base and J dropped 4; count of bases not matched to a gene: 4. In germline, CDR1 is SGHDN, CDR2 FVKESK. The CDR3 covers 16 residues.

Only a few counts were recorded for this clone. The chain joins TRBV30 to TRBJ2-7; no clear D. Germline lookup yields CDR1 GTSNPN and CDR2 SVGIG (reference sequence). CDR3 length equals 12 residues. V lost 0 bases, J lost 6 bases, and 9 bases lay in between. The CDR3 DNA reads TGTGCCTGGAGTGTATCCGGCAGCGAGCAGTACTTC. Its translation is CAWSVSGSEQYF.

V usage is TRBV10-3 and J usage is TRBJ1-2; D possibly corresponds to TRBD1 (5 bases). The CDR3 is 13 amino acids. V dropped 6 bases and J dropped 0 bases, with 8 bases sitting between them. The germline V gene encodes CDR1 ENHRY and CDR2 SYGVKD. In DNA, the CDR3 is TGTGCCATCAGGGGGGACTCTAACTATGGCTACACCTTC. Encoded protein: CAIRGDSNYGYTF.

The chain recombines TRBV9 with TRBJ2-3; tentative D call: TRBD2 (6 bases). Germline V gene lookup returns CDR1 SGDLS and CDR2 YYNGEE. The CDR3 is 13 residues long. Trimming removed 2 bases at V and 6 bases at J, with 10 bases between. CDR3 protein: CASSVRRDDTQYF. CDR3 coding DNA: TGTGCCAGCAGCGTTCGGAGGGATGATACGCAGTATTTT.

V and J are TRBV7-9 and TRBJ1-2, with unresolved D. V gave up 1 base and J gave up 5 bases, with 8 bases separating them. There are 13 residues in the CDR3. Germline V gene lookup returns CDR1 SEHNR and CDR2 FQNEAQ (reference sequence). This CDR3 is CASSLEASYGYTF. The CDR3 coding sequence is TGTGCCAGCAGCTTAGAGGCCTCATATGGCTACACCTTC.

The rearrangement uses TRBV28 and TRBJ2-7, with no clear D. Looked up from germline, CDR1 is MDHEN and CDR2 is SYDVKM. V dropped 3 bases and J dropped 6 bases, with 9 bases sitting between them. The length of the CDR3 is 12 residues. The CDR3 nucleotides read TGTGCCAGCAGTTTTCAACAAATCGAGCAGTACTTC. This sequence encodes CASSFQQIEQYF.

This clone was detected only a few times. The chain uses TRBV7-9 and TRBJ1-1; no reliable D call. Looked up from germline, CDR1 is SEHNR and CDR2 is FQNEAQ (reference sequence). The CDR3 covers 14 residues. V lost 3 bases to trimming and J lost 0 bases, with 8 bases between them. Here the CDR3 reads CASSFSDLNTEAFF. The CDR3 nucleotides read TGTGCCAGCAGCTTCAGCGACCTGAACACTGAAGCTTTCTTT.

The chain combines TRBV29-1 with TRBJ2-7, with 7 bases identical to TRBD2. This CDR3 spans 13 amino acids. Germline CDR1 and CDR2: SQVTM and ANQGSEA. V was clipped by 6 bases and J by 5 bases; unmatched bases: 10. The CDR3 DNA reads as TGCAGCGTGGGCGGAGGGAGGGTCAACGAGCAGTACTTC. This encodes CSVGGGRVNEQYF.

The chain carries TRBV29-1 and TRBJ2-3; either TRBD1 or TRBD2 may fit D (5 bases each). This CDR3 is built from 13 residues. CDR1 and CDR2 (germline): SQVTM, ANQGSEA. With 7 bases removed from V and 0 bases from J, the gap between germline ends came to 11 bases. CDR3 sequence: CSAPGPSTDTQYF. DNA for the CDR3: TGCAGCGCCCCGGGACCAAGCACAGATACGCAGTATTTT.

Comments on this clone: At one of its ends the junction is not consistent with the germline gene, which may arise from a read error. The chain combines TRBV7-7 with TRBJ1-1; no reliable D call. Germline V gives CDR1 SSHAT, CDR2 FNYEAQ (reference sequence). The length of the CDR3 is 13 residues. CDR3 DNA sequence: TGTGCTAGCAGCCTCCACGAGGACACTGAAGCTTTCTTT. Protein product: CASSLHEDTEAFF. Using reference TRBV7-7 and TRBJ1-1 for the parts outside the CDR3, the full variable domain is GAGVSQSPRYKVTKRGQDVTLRCDPISSHATLYWYQQALGQGPEFLTYFNYEAQPDKSGLPSDRFSAERPEGSISTLTIQRTEQRDSAMYRCASSLHEDTEAFFGQGTRLTVV.